This TCR beta chain was recovered during a study of T cell repertoires in cytomegalovirus infection. Study-level information: Indicated by public TCR beta signatures were CMV infection and matching HLA type.

This clonotype was detected once. TCRdb independently ran MiXCR on the reads; one entry per CDR3 protein. The sample holds 510,000 or so distinct CDR3 sequences, 26% seen once. Sequencing was performed on PBMCs. This clonotype was sampled from a human donor in good health (CMV status not recorded). Some clones in this sample may be carry-over from other donors' samples.

The chain's CDR3 is CASSFLVGRSPLHF. The CDR3 DNA follows: TGTGCCAGCAGCTTTTTAGTCGGAAGATCACCCCTCCACTTT. The rearrangement uses TRBV5-5 and TRBJ1-6; the D is unclear. Trimming pared 2 bases from V and 10 bases from J, leaving 13 bases between. The length of the CDR3 is 14 residues. Germline CDR1 SGHKS, CDR2 YYEKEE (reference sequence).